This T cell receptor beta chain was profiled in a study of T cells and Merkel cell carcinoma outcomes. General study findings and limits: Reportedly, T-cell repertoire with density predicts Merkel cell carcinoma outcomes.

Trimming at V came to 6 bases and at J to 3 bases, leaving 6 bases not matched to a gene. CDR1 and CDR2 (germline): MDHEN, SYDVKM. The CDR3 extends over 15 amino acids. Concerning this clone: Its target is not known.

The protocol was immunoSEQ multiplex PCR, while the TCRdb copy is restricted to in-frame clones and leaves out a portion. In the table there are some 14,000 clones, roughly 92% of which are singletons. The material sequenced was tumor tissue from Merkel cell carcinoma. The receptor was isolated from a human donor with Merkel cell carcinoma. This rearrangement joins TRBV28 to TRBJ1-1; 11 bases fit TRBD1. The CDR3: CASSPGQGAYTEAFF. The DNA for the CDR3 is TGTGCCAGCAGCCCAGGACAGGGGGCCTACACTGAAGCTTTCTTT.